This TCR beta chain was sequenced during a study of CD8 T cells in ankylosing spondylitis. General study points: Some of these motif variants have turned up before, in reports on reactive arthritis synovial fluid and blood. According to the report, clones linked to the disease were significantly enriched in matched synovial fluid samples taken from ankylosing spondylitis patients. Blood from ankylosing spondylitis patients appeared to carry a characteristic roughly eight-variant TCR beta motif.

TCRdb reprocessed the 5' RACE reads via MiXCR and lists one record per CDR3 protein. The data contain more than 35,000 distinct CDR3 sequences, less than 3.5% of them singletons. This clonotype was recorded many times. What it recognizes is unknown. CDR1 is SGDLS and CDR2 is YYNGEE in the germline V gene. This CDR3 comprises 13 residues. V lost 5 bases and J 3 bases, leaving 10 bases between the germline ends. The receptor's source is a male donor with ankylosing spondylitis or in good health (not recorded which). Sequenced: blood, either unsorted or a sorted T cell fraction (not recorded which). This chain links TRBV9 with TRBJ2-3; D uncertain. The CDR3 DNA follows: TGTGCCAGCAGACCCGCATCTACAGATACGCAGTATTTT. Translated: CASRPASTDTQYF. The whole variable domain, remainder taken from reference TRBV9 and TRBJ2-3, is DSGVTQTPKHLITATGQRVTLRCSPRSGDLSVYWYQQSLDQGLQFLIQYYNGEERAKGNILERFSAQQFPDLHSELNLSSLELGDSALYFCASRPASTDTQYFGPGTRLTVL.